Detailed here is one T cell receptor beta chain. This record belongs to a study of blood T cell repertoires in COVID-19. Per the germline V gene, CDR1 is MNHNY and CDR2 is SVGAGI (reference sequence). V lost 10 bases to trimming and J lost 1 base, with 16 bases between them. This CDR3 has 15 amino acids. The method was immunoSEQ multiplex PCR; TCRdb's version includes in-frame clones alone and lacks a portion of them. The sample holds approximately 230,000 clones; 70% to 90% are singletons and the top ten take over 1.1%. The sample was peripheral blood. The chain has TRBV6-6 and TRBJ2-2, with D maybe TRBD2 (7 bases). This sequence was found in an elderly man with acute or convalescent COVID-19. The CDR3 loop reads CATSKGGLNTGELFF. The CDR3, as DNA: TGTGCCACCTCTAAGGGGGGGTTGAACACCGGGGAGCTGTTTTTT.